Given below is one T cell receptor (beta chain) in context. Its antigen is not identified. The sample comes from a study of CD8+ T cells in alopecia areata. Broader study findings: Scalp samples also yield sequences from resident alphabeta T cells of normal skin. Sharing of TCRs across patients appeared less clear than in mice, possibly for HLA-related reasons.

The CDR3 extends over 13 amino acids. The V gene's germline CDR1 is MNHEY and CDR2 SVGAGI. Alopecia areata patients gave lesional scalp punch biopsies and peripheral blood samples. PBMCs provided sorted CD4+ and CD8+ T cells. RNA extraction was followed by reverse transcription into cDNA, which acted as the sequencing template. The table came from immunoSEQ multiplex PCR; TCRdb's copy has only in-frame clones and leaves some out. The sample has tens of thousands of clones, approximately 56% seen once. V and J are TRBV6-5 and TRBJ2-5, with D perhaps TRBD1 (5 bases). The better agreement between TRBJ2-7 and the DNA end casts doubt on the J call. This TCR was sampled from a human donor with alopecia areata. Sequencing was carried out using NKG2D-high CD8+ T cells sorted from blood. CDR3 residues: CASSGRGSYEQYF. The CDR3 nucleotides read TGTGCCAGCAGTGGAAGGGGTTCCTACGAGCAGTACTTC.